The 13 T cell receptor beta chains reported below all come from one sample, sequenced in a study of T-cell reconstitution after alpha-beta-depleted transplantation in children. Molecular barcoding with unique molecular identifiers was used for the TCRbeta library. MiXCR was run by TCRdb on the PCR reads, yielding one entry per CDR3 protein. The sample holds more than 500,000 distinct CDR3 sequences, about 10% seen once. Material: PBMCs, mostly from graft donor cells, obtained 180 days after TCRalphabeta/CD19-depleted stem cell transplant. The receptors here all came from a female patient aged 2-9 years who had a stem cell transplant for aplastic anemia, so the T cells may come from the graft donor.

This clonotype appeared a few times. The gene calls are TRBV6-5 and TRBJ2-1; D may match TRBD1 or TRBD2 (5 bases each). There are 15 residues in the CDR3. V was shortened by 11 bases and J by 7 bases, with 24 bases between the two germline ends. The germline CDR1 and CDR2 sequences are MNHEY and SVGAGI. In DNA, the CDR3 is TGTGCCGGCCAGTTTAGGGGCGTGGAGCGGAATGAGCAGTTCTTC. Protein product: CAGQFRGVERNEQFF.

In its sample, this clonotype was seen many times. The V and J genes are TRBV20-1 and TRBJ2-7, with TRBD2 matching over 9 bases. The CDR3 runs to 15 residues. V lost 6 bases, J lost 3 bases, and 12 bases stayed unmatched. CDR1 and CDR2 from the germline V gene are DFQATT and SNEGSKA (reference sequence). The CDR3 loop is CSAAVSSSGIYEQYV. Here the CDR3 DNA reads TGCAGTGCCGCTGTCTCGTCTAGCGGGATCTACGAGCAGTACGTC.

The chain uses TRBV29-1 and TRBJ2-5, with TRBD2 matching 8 bases. The CDR3 is 16 residues long. CDR1 and CDR2 (germline): SQVTM, ANQGSEA. V was clipped by 7 bases and J by 4 bases; unmatched bases: 17. CDR3: CSAKTRGAGASETQYF. CDR3 in DNA: TGCAGCGCAAAAACCCGGGGAGCGGGAGCGTCAGAGACCCAGTACTTC. Together with reference TRBV29-1 and TRBJ2-5, the CDR3 gives the full variable domain: SAVISQKPSRDICQRGTSLTIQCQVDSQVTMMFWYRQQPGQSLTLIATANQGSEATYESGFVIDKFPISRPNLTFSTLTVSNMSPEDSSIYLCSAKTRGAGASETQYFGPGTRLLVL.

V gene TRBV12-3 or TRBV12-4 combines with J gene TRBJ2-5; 7 positions agree with TRBD2. V was clipped by 8 bases and J by 8 bases; unmatched bases: 14. The CDR3 spans 14 residues. The CDR3 nucleotides are TGTGCCAGCTTCGGCTGGGGGGGATCTGGAACCCAGTACTTC. The encoded protein is CASFGWGGSGTQYF.

This clonotype was recorded many times. V and J are TRBV5-1 and TRBJ1-1, with D hard to call. Per the germline V gene, CDR1 is SGHRS and CDR2 is YFSETQ. Trimming shortened V by 0 bases and J by 1 base, and 7 bases separated the two germline ends. CDR3 length: 14 amino acids. In DNA form, the CDR3 reads TGCGCCAGCAGCTTGGAGGGCAGGAACACTGAAGCTTTCTTT. Translated: CASSLEGRNTEAFF.

This clonotype has a handful of counts. The V and J genes are TRBV28 and TRBJ2-1; D perhaps matches TRBD2 (5 bases). Trimming left V 6 bases short and J 3 bases short, with 9 bases between. In germline, CDR1 is MDHEN, CDR2 SYDVKM. The CDR3 has 13 residues. CDR3: CASSGVYYNEQFF. The DNA of the CDR3 is TGTGCCAGCAGCGGGGTGTACTACAATGAGCAGTTCTTC.

This clonotype was recorded a few times. The V and J genes are TRBV27 and TRBJ2-6, with D perhaps TRBD1 (5 bases). The V and J ends lost 0 bases and 2 bases respectively, with 5 bases between them. CDR1 and CDR2 from the germline V gene are MNHEY and SMNVEV (reference sequence). This CDR3 spans 15 amino acids. The CDR3 DNA follows: TGTGCCAGCAGTTTATCGGGGCCTGGGGCCAACGTCCTGACTTTC. Translating it yields CASSLSGPGANVLTF.

This clonotype was seen more than once but under ten times. The chain uses TRBV12-3 or TRBV12-4 and TRBJ2-4; tentatively, D is TRBD1 (5 bases). The CDR3 extends over 16 amino acids. V lost 3 bases and J 3 bases, leaving 15 bases between the germline ends. The CDR3 DNA reads TGTGCCAGCAGTTTCCCAGGGAACGTAGGCAAAAACATTCAGTACTTC. It is translated as CASSFPGNVGKNIQYF.

This clonotype was picked up a small number of times. The V and J genes are TRBV7-2 and TRBJ1-1; no firm D call. Looked up from germline, CDR1 is SGHTA and CDR2 is FQGNSA. Trimming pared 4 bases from V and 0 bases from J, leaving 18 bases between. The CDR3 contains 17 residues. The CDR3 DNA reads TGTGCCAGCAGCTCCCGGGAGATTGGCTTTATGAACACTGAAGCTTTCTTT. Its translation: CASSSREIGFMNTEAFF.

This clonotype has a count of ten or more. The J gene is TRBJ2-1, the V gene TRBV5-6, with TRBD2 identical over 9 bases. Germline assignment: CDR1 SGHDT and CDR2 YYEEEE. V shed 4 bases and J 15 bases; nucleotides not matched to a gene: 8. The CDR3 runs to 12 residues. This chain's CDR3 is CASSPGLAQRFF. As DNA, the CDR3 is TGTGCCAGCAGCCCGGGACTAGCCCAAAGGTTCTTC.

The V call is TRBV28, the J call TRBJ2-7; D remains ambiguous. Per germline, CDR1 MDHEN and CDR2 SYDVKM. This CDR3 is 11 amino acids long. V lost 5 bases, J lost 6 bases, and 8 bases lay in between. The CDR3 here is CASSAAPEQYF. The CDR3 DNA follows: TGTGCCAGCAGTGCCGCTCCCGAGCAGTACTTC. Full variable domain (missing parts from reference TRBV28 and TRBJ2-7): DVKVTQSSRYLVKRTGEKVFLECVQDMDHENMFWYRQDPGLGLRLIYFSYDVKMKEKGDIPEGYSVSREKKERFSLILESASTNQTSMYLCASSAAPEQYFGPGTRLTVT.

The chain uses TRBV7-9 and TRBJ1-1; TRBD1 agrees at 7 bases. From germline, CDR1 is SEHNR and CDR2 FQNEAQ (reference sequence). The CDR3 totals 15 residues. The V gene end was trimmed by 2 bases and the J gene end by 3 bases; junction bases not matched to a gene: 6. This CDR3 is CASSLRQGKDTEAFF. DNA for the CDR3: TGTGCCAGCAGCTTACGACAGGGAAAGGACACTGAAGCTTTCTTT.

The chain carries TRBV5-4 and TRBJ2-5; D uncertain. The germline V gene encodes CDR1 SGHNT and CDR2 YYREEE (reference sequence). Trimming removed 0 bases from V and 1 base from J, with 10 bases in between. The CDR3 consists of 15 residues. The CDR3 bases are TGTGCCAGCAGCTTGGGGGCAGAAACCCAAGAGACCCAGTACTTC. It specifies CASSLGAETQETQYF.